The TCR beta chain under discussion was sequenced for a study of OX40 agonist ivuxolimab in advanced cancers. At the level of the study: Each patient was given ivuxolimab into a vein every 2 weeks, at 0.01 to 10 mg/kg. Allowance was made for prior anti-PD-1, anti-PD-L1 or anti-CTLA-4 therapy, and roughly 40% had some.

Measured with immunoSEQ multiplex PCR; TCRdb has only the in-frame clones, and not every one. The sample has tens of thousands of clones; about 87% are singletons. This CDR3 contains 15 residues. Germline CDR1 is MDHEN and CDR2 is SYDVKM. Germline trimming cut 5 bases from V and 6 bases from J; bases unmatched to any gene: 9. The rearrangement links TRBV28 to TRBJ1-2, with 10 bases matching TRBD1. Sequenced material: CD4+ or CD8+ T cells sorted from blood, taken in a trial of the OX40 agonist ivuxolimab. The receptor comes from an adult with an advanced solid tumor such as melanoma, head and neck, liver or kidney cancer. The CDR3 DNA reads as TGTGCCAGCAGTCCCGGACAGGGGGTTTATAATGGCTACACCTTC. Protein product: CASSPGQGVYNGYTF.